This TCR beta chain emerged from a study of blood T cell repertoires in COVID-19. As for the study in general: Samples of COVID-19 (acute and convalescent) were obtained from the United States, Italy and Spain. In each case, the material was cDNA or gDNA derived from T cells, B-cell-depleted T cells, or PBMCs.

Trimming removed 3 bases from V and 5 bases from J, with 10 bases in between. This CDR3 is built from 13 residues. Germline CDR1 and CDR2: LNHDA and SQIVND (reference sequence). TCRdb keeps only in-frame clones here, not all; method: immunoSEQ multiplex PCR. The table records 150,000 or so clones, 85% to 90% of them present only once. Enrolled during active infection, Seattle patients were then followed longitudinally. This clone occurred a few times. The chain joins TRBV19 to TRBJ1-1, with a possible D match to TRBD1 (6 bases). The material sequenced was peripheral blood. The sequence was collected from a woman in her 70s with COVID-19, enrolled during active disease. CDR3 protein: CASSINRETEAFF. The CDR3 DNA follows: TGTGCCAGTAGTATTAACAGGGAGACTGAAGCTTTCTTT.